This TCR beta chain was identified during a study of blood T cells in healthy people across ages. Study-wide background: Capture via template switching afforded approximately one barcoded beta molecule per two T cells.

Overall study findings and caveats: Measured against age, TCR beta diversity per million T cells decreased in a roughly linear manner.

This clonotype turned up a few times. The antigen is not known. Donation came from healthy Caucasian individuals in Russia who were aged about 6 to 100. Total RNA was extracted at no less than 6 micrograms per sample. CDR3 length equals 13 residues. The germline gives CDR1 SGHTA, CDR2 FQGTGA. Trimming removed 5 bases from V and 3 bases from J, with 11 bases in between. Primers used in a second PCR of about 6 to 11 cycles were a sample-barcoded 5' primer and a J-beta primer mix. Using its own MiXCR run on the 5' RACE reads, TCRdb lists one record per CDR3 protein. The data hold about 680,000 distinct CDR3 sequences, with roughly 49% observed a single time.

The V and J genes are TRBV7-3 and TRBJ2-7; no clear D. The TCR originated in a woman aged 55 to 70 in good health. Sequencing used blood. CDR3 loop: CASSPSGYYEQYF. The CDR3 bases are TGTGCCAGCAGCCCCTCCGGGTACTACGAGCAGTACTTC.